Given below is one TCR beta chain in context. This specimen belongs to a study of CD8 T cells in Susac syndrome. The CDR3 contains 13 residues. Germline assignment: CDR1 GTSNPN and CDR2 SVGIG (reference sequence). Trimming cost V 3 bases and J 3 bases, with 11 bases left between them. It was with random hexamers that 0.5 to 1 ug RNA was reverse transcribed. TCRdb re-called the immunoSEQ multiplex PCR reads through MiXCR, storing one row per CDR3 protein. The sample consists of roughly 200,000 distinct CDR3 sequences, over 90% of them appearing once. This TCR was recovered from a human donor with Susac syndrome. The sequenced sample consisted of CD4+ T cells from PBMCs. The chain combines TRBV30 with TRBJ1-1, with unresolved D. Here the CDR3 DNA reads TGTGCCTGGAGCCCGGACCTAGACACTGAAGCTTTCTTT. It encodes CAWSPDLDTEAFF.